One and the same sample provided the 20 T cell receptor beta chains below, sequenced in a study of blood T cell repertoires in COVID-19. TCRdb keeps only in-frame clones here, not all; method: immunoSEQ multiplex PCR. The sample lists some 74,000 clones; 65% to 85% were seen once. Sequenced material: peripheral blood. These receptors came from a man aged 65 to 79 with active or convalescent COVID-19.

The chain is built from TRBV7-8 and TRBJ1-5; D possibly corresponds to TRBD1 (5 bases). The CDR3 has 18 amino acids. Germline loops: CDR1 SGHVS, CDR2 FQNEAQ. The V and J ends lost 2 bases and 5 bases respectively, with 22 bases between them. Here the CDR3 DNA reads TGTGCCAGCAGCTTAAGAGCCGGCATCCTAACGGGGGATCAGCCCCAGCATTTT. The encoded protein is CASSLRAGILTGDQPQHF. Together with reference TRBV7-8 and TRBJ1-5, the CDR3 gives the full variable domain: GAGVSQSPRYKVAKRGQDVALRCDPISGHVSLFWYQQALGQGPEFLTYFQNEAQLDKSGLPSDRFFAERPEGSVSTLKIQRTQQEDSAVYLCASSLRAGILTGDQPQHFGDGTRLSIL.

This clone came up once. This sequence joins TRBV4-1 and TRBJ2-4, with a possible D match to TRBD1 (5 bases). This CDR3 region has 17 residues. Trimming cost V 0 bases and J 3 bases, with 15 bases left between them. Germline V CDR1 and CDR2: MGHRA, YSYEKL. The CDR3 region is CASSQDHQGLGKNIQYF. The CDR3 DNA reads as TGCGCCAGCAGCCAAGATCATCAGGGTTTGGGCAAAAACATTCAGTACTTC.

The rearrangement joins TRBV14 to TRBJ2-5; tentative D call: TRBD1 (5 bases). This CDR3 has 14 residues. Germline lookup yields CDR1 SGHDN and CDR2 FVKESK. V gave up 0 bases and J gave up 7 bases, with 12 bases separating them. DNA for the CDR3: TGTGCCAGCAGCCAAGATAGAGGACAAACGACCCAGTACTTC. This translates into CASSQDRGQTTQYF.

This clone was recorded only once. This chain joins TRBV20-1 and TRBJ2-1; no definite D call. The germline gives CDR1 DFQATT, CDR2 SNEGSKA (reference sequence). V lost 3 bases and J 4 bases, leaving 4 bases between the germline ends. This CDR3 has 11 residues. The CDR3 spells CSARRYNEQFF. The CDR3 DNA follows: TGCAGTGCTAGGAGGTACAATGAGCAGTTCTTC.

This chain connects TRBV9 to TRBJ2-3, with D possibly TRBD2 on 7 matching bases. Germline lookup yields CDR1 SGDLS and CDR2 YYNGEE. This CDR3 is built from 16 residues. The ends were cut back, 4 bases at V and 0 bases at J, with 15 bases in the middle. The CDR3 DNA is TGTGCCAGCAGCCAGAGGGGGGGGCCTAGCACAGATACGCAGTATTTT. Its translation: CASSQRGGPSTDTQYF. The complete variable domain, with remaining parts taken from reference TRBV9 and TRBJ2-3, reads DSGVTQTPKHLITATGQRVTLRCSPRSGDLSVYWYQQSLDQGLQFLIQYYNGEERAKGNILERFSAQQFPDLHSELNLSSLELGDSALYFCASSQRGGPSTDTQYFGPGTRLTVL.

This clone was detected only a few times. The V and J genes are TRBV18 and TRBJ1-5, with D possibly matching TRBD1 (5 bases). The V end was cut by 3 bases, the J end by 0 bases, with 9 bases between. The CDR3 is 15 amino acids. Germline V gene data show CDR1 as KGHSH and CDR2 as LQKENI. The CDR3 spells CASSPGGYSNQPQHF. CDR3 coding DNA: TGTGCCAGCTCACCGGGGGGTTATAGCAATCAGCCCCAGCATTTT.

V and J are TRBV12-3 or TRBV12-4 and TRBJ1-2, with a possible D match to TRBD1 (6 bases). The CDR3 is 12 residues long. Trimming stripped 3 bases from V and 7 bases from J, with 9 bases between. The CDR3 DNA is TGTGCCAGCAGTTTCAGGGGCGGTGGCTACACCTTC. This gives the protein CASSFRGGGYTF.

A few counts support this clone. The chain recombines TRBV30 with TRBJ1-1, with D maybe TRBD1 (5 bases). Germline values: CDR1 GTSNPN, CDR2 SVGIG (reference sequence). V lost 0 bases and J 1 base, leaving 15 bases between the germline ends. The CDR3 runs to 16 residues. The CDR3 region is CAWSVRQRMENTEAFF. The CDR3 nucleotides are TGTGCCTGGAGTGTCCGACAGAGAATGGAGAACACTGAAGCTTTCTTT.

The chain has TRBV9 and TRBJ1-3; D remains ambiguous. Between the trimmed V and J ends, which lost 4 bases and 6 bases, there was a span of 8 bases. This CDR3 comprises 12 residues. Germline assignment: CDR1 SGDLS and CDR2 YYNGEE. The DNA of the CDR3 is TGTGCCAGCAGCCGAGATAAAAACACCATATATTTT. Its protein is CASSRDKNTIYF.

The CDR3 bases are TGTGCCAGCAGCCGGGACAGGGGCTATGGCTACACCTTC. Encoded protein: CASSRDRGYGYTF. The chain is built from TRBV3-1 (or the pseudogene TRBV3-2) and TRBJ1-2; 10 positions match TRBD1. This CDR3 has 13 residues. Germline CDR1 and CDR2: LGHDT and YNNKEL (reference sequence). J was trimmed by 4 bases and V by 4 bases; bases with no gene match: 0.

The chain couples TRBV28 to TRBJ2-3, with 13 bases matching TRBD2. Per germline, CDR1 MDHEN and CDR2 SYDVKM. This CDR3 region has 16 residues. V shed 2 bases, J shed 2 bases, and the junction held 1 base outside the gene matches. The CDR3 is CASSLGLAGVTDTQYF. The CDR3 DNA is TGTGCCAGCAGTTTAGGACTAGCGGGGGTCACAGATACGCAGTATTTT.

In DNA form, the CDR3 reads TGTGCCAGCAGCTTAGAGGGTAGCGGCATCCCCGAGCAGTACTTC. Protein product: CASSLEGSGIPEQYF. The V and J genes are TRBV11-2 and TRBJ2-7; the D gene is possibly TRBD2 (6 bases). V lost 0 bases to trimming and J lost 6 bases, with 15 bases between them. This CDR3 is built from 15 residues. Looked up from germline, CDR1 is SGHAT and CDR2 is FQNNGV.

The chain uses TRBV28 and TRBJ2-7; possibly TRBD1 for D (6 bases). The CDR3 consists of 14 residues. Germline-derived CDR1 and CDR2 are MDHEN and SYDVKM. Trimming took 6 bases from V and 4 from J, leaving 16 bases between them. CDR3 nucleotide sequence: TGTGCCAGCAGAAGCAGGGGCTACATTTACGAGCAGTACTTC. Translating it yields CASRSRGYIYEQYF.

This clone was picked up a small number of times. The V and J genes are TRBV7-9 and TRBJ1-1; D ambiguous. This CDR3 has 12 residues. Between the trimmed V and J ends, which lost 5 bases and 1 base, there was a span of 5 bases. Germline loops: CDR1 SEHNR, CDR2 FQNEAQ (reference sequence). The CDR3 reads CASSAQNTEAFF. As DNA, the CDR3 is TGTGCCAGCAGCGCACAGAACACTGAAGCTTTCTTT.

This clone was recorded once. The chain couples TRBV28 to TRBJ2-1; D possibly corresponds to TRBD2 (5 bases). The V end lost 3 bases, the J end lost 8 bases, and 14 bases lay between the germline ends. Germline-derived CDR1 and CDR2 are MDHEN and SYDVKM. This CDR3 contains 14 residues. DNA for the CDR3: TGTGCCAGCAGTTTTGCGGGTCTAATCGATGAGCAGTTCTTC. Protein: CASSFAGLIDEQFF.

The CDR3, as DNA: TGTGCCAGCTCACTCCCCCCCGGGACAGGGTTTGAGCAGTACTTC. Translated, it gives CASSLPPGTGFEQYF. This sequence joins TRBV18 and TRBJ2-7; TRBD1 matches at 9 bases. Germline V gene lookup returns CDR1 KGHSH and CDR2 LQKENI. Unmatched junction bases numbered 11, after V lost 4 bases and J lost 7 bases. The CDR3 runs to 15 residues.

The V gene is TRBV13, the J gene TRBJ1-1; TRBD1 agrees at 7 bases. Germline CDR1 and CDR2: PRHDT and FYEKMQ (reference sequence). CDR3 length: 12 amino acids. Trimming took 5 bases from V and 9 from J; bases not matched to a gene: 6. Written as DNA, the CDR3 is TGTGCCAGCAGCCAACTACAGGGGAAAGCTTTCTTT. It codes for CASSQLQGKAFF.

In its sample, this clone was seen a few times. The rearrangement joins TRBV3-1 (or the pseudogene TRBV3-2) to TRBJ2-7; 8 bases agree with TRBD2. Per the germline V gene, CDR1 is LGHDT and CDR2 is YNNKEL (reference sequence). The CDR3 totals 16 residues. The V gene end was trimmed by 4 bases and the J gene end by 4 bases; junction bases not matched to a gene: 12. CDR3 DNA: TGTGCCAGCAGCCGATTGCCGGGACTAGGGGGGTACGAGCAGTACTTC. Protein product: CASSRLPGLGGYEQYF.

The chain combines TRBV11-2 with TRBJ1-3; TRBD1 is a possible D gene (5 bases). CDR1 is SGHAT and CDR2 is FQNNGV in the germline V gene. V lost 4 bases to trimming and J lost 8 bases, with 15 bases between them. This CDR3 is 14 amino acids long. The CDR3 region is CASSSRSTGDTIYF. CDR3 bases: TGTGCCAGCAGCTCCCGATCCACGGGGGACACCATATATTTT.

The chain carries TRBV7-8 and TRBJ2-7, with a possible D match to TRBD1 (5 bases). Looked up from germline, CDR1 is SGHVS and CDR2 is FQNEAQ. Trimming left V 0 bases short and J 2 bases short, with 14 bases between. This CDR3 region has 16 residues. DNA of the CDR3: TGTGCCAGCAGCTTAGCTGGGGCGTTCGTAACCTACGAGCAGTACTTC. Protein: CASSLAGAFVTYEQYF.